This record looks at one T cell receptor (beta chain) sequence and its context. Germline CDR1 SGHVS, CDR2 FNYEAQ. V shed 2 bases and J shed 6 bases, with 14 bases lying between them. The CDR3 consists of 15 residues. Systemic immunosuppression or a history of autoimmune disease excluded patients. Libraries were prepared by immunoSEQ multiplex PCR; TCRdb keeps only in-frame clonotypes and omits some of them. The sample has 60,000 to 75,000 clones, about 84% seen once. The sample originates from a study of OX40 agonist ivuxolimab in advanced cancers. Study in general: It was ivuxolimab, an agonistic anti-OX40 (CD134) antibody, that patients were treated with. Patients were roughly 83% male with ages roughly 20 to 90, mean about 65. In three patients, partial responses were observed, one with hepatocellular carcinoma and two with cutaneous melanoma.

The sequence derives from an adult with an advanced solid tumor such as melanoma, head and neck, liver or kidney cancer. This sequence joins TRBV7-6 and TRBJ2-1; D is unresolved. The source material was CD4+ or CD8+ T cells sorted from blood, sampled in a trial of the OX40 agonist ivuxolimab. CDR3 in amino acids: CASSLWQEFPNEQFF. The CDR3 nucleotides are TGTGCCAGCAGCTTATGGCAGGAGTTCCCCAATGAGCAGTTCTTC.